The clone carrying this T cell receptor (beta chain) came up a few times. Its cognate antigen is unknown. The library protocol tagged individual cDNA molecules with unique molecular identifiers. MiXCR, run by TCRdb on the 5' RACE reads, gives a single entry per CDR3 protein. The table includes about 30,000 distinct CDR3 sequences, 5.2% detected once. The CDR3 is made up of 16 amino acids. The germline V gene encodes CDR1 SGHTA and CDR2 FQGNSA. Germline trimming cut 5 bases from V and 4 bases from J; bases unmatched to any gene: 12. This sample is drawn from a study of early T cells in non-severe SARS-CoV-2 infection. As for the study in general: The sequenced material was bulk RNA from unsorted whole blood, and its chains were unpaired.

Broader study findings: Database matching using VDJdb favored anti-spike CD8 responses, with private and CD4 specificities left missing.

This rearrangement joins TRBV7-2 to TRBJ2-5, with 8 bases identical to TRBD1. The receptor was isolated from an adult who was a healthcare worker with PCR-confirmed SARS-CoV-2 infection or an uninfected control (not recorded which). The source material was whole blood. This CDR3 reads CASSLDRGGGGETQYF. CDR3 bases: TGTGCCAGCAGCCTCGACAGGGGTGGAGGGGGAGAGACCCAGTACTTC.